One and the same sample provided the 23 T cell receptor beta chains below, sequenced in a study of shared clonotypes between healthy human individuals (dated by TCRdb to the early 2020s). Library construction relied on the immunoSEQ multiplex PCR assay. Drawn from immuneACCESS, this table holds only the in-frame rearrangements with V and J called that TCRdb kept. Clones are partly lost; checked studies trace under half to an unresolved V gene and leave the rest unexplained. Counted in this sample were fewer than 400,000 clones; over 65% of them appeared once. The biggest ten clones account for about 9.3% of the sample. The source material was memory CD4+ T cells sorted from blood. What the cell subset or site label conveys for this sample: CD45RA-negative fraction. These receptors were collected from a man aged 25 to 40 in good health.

The CDR3 region is CASSLVSTEPRTIYF. CDR3 in DNA: TGTGCCAGCAGCTTAGTTTCGACAGAACCTCGTACCATATATTTT. This chain joins TRBV7-9 and TRBJ1-3; a possible D gene is TRBD1 (5 bases). The CDR3 loop spans 15 amino acids. CDR1 and CDR2 (germline): SEHNR, FQNEAQ (reference sequence). Trimming removed 1 base at V and 10 bases at J, with 17 bases between.

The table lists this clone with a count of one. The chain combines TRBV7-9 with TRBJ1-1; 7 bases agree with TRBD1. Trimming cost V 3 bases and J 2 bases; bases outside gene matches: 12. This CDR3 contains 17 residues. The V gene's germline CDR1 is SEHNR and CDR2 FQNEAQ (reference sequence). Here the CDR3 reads CASSFPGQTPSNTEAFF. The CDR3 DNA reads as TGTGCCAGCAGCTTCCCGGGACAGACGCCGTCAAACACTGAAGCTTTCTTT.

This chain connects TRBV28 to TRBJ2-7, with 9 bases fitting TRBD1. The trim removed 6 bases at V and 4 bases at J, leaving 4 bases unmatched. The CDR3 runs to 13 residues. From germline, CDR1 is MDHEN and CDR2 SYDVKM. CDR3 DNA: TGTGCCAGCAGCACAGGGGGCCAGTACGAGCAGTACTTC. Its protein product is CASSTGGQYEQYF.

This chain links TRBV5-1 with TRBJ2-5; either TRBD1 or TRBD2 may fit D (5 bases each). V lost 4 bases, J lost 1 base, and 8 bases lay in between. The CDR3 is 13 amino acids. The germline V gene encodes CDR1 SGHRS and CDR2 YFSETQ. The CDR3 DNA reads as TGCGCCAGCAGCAGGGGACCCCAAGAGACCCAGTACTTC. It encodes CASSRGPQETQYF.

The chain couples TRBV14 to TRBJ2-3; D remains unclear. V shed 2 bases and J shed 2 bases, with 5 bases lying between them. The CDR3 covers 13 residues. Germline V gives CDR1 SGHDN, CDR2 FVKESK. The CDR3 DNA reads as TGTGCCAGCAGCCAATGGGACACAGATACGCAGTATTTT. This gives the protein CASSQWDTDTQYF.

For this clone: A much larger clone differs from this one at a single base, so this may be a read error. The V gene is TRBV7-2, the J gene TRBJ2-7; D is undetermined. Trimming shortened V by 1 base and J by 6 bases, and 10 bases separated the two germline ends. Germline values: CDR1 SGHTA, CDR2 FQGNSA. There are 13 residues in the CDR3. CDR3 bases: TGTGCCAGCAGCTTAGAGGCGGAATCCGAGCAGTACTTC. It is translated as CASSLEAESEQYF.

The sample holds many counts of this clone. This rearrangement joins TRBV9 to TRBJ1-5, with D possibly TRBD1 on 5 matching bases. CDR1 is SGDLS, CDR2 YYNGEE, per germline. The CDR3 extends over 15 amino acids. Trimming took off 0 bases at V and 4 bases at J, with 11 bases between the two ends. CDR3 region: CASSVGGAGNQPQHF. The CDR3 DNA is TGTGCCAGCAGCGTAGGCGGGGCTGGGAATCAGCCCCAGCATTTT. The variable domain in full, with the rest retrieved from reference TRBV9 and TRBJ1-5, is DSGVTQTPKHLITATGQRVTLRCSPRSGDLSVYWYQQSLDQGLQFLIQYYNGEERAKGNILERFSAQQFPDLHSELNLSSLELGDSALYFCASSVGGAGNQPQHFGDGTRLSIL.

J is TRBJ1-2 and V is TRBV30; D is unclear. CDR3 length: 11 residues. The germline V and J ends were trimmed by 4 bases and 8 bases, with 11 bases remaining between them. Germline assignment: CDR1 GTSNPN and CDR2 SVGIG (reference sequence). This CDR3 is CAWKRSGGYTF. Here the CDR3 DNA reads TGTGCCTGGAAGAGGTCTGGCGGCTACACCTTC.

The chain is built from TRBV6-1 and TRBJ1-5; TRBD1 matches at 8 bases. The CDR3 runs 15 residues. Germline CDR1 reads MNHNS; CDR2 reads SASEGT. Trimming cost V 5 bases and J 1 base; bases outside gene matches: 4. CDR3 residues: CASSPRTGSNQPQHF. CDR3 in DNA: TGTGCCAGCAGTCCACGGACAGGGAGCAATCAGCCCCAGCATTTT.

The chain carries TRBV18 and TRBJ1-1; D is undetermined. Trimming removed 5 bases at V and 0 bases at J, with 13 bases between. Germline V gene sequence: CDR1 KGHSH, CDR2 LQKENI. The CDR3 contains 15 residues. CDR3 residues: CASSSRPQMNTEAFF. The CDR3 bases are TGTGCCAGCTCATCCCGACCGCAGATGAACACTGAAGCTTTCTTT. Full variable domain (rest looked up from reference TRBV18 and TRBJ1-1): NAGVMQNPRHLVRRRGQEARLRCSPMKGHSHVYWYRQLPEEGLKFMVYLQKENIIDESGMPKERFSAEFPKEGPSILRIQQVVRGDSAAYFCASSSRPQMNTEAFFGQGTRLTVV.

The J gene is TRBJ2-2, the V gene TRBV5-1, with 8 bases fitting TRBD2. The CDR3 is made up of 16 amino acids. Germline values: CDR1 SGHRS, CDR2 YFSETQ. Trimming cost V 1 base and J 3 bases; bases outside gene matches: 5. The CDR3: CASSLRSGSHTGELFF. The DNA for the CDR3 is TGCGCCAGCAGCTTGAGAAGCGGGAGCCACACCGGGGAGCTGTTTTTT.

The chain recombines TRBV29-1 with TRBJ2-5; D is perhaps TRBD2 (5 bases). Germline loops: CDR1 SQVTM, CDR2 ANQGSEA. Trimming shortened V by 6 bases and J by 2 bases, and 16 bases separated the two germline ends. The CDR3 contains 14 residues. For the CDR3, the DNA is TGCAGCGTACTACTAGGTCTTATACAAGAGACCCAGTACTTC. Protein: CSVLLGLIQETQYF.

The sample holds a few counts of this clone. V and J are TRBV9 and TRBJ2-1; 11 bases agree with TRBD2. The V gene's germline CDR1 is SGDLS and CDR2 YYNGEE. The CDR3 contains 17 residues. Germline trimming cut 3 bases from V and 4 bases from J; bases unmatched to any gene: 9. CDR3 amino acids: CASSALAGGMRYNEQFF. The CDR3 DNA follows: TGTGCCAGCAGCGCGCTAGCGGGAGGAATGAGGTACAATGAGCAGTTCTTC.

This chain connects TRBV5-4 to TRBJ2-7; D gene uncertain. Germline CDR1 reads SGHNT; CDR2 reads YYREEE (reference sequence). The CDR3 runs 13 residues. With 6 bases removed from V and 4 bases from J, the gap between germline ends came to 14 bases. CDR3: CASIPGLVYEQYF. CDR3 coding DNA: TGTGCCAGCATCCCTGGGCTGGTTTACGAGCAGTACTTC.

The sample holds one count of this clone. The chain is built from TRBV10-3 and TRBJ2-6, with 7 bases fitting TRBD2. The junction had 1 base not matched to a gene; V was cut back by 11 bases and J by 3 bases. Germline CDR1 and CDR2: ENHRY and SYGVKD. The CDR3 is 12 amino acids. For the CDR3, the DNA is TGTGCCGCTAGCGGTGGGGCCAACGTCCTGACTTTC. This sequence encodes CAASGGANVLTF.

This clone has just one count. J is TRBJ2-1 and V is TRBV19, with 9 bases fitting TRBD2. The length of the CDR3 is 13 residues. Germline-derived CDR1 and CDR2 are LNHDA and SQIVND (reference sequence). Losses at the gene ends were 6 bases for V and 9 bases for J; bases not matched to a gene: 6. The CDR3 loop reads CASRVAGAVEQFF. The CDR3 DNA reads TGTGCCAGTAGGGTAGCGGGAGCGGTTGAGCAGTTCTTC.

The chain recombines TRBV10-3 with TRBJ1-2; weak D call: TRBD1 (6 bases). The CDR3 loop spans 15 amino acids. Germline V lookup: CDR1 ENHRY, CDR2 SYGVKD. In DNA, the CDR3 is TGTGCGATAAGGGGGGGAGGGCAGCTCACCTATGGCTACACCTTC. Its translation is CAIRGGGQLTYGYTF.

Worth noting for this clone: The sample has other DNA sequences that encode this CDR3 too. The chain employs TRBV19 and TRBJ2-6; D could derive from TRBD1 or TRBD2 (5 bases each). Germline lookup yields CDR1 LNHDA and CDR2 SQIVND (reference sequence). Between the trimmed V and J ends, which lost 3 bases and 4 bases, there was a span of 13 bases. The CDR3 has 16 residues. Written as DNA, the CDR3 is TGTGCCAGTAGTATTGTCCCCGGGGCCGGGGCCAACGTCCTGACTTTC. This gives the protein CASSIVPGAGANVLTF.

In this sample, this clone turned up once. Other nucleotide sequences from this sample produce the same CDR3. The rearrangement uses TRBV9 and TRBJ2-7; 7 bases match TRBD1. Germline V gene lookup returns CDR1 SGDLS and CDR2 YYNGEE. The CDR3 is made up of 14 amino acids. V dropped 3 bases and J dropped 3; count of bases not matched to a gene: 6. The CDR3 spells CASSGTGASYEQYF. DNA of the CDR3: TGTGCCAGCAGCGGAACAGGGGCCAGCTACGAGCAGTACTTC.

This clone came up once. The DNA of the CDR3 is TGTGCCAGCAGGGAAGTAAACACTGAAGCTTTCTTT. It specifies CASREVNTEAFF. This rearrangement joins TRBV28 to TRBJ1-1; D ambiguous. Germline V CDR1 and CDR2: MDHEN, SYDVKM. V was cut by 6 bases and J by 2 bases, with 7 bases left in between. The CDR3 is 12 amino acids.

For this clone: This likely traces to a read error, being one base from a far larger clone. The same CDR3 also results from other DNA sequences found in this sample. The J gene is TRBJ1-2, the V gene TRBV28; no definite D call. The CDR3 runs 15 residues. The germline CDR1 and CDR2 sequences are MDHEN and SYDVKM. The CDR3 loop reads CASSSPGTGNYGYTF. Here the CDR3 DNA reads TGTGCTAGCAGCTCTCCGGGAACGGGGAACTATGGCTACACCTTC.

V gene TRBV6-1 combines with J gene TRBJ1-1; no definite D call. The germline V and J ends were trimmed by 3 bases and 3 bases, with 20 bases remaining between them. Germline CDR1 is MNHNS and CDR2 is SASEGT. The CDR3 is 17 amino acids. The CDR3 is CASSEVRRVGRDTEAFF. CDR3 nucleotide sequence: TGTGCCAGCAGTGAGGTTCGAAGAGTCGGTCGGGACACTGAAGCTTTCTTT.

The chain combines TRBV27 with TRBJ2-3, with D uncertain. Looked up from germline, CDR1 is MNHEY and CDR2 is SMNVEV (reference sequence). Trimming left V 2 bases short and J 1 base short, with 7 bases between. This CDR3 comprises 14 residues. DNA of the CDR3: TGTGCCAGCAGTTTAGGATTTGGCACAGATACGCAGTATTTT. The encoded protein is CASSLGFGTDTQYF.